The 27 T cell receptor beta chains in this list originate from one sample, sequenced in a study of blood T cell repertoires in COVID-19. Generated by immunoSEQ multiplex PCR, the TCRdb table keeps only in-frame clones and is missing some. The sample has 68,000 or so clones; 80% to 90% are singletons. Sample: peripheral blood. These TCRs come from a man over 45 with active COVID-19.

This chain links TRBV5-1 with TRBJ2-7, with 7 bases aligning to TRBD1. The CDR3 is 15 residues long. In germline, CDR1 is SGHRS, CDR2 YFSETQ. Losses at the gene ends were 0 bases for V and 2 bases for J; bases not matched to a gene: 5. As DNA, the CDR3 is TGCGCCAGCAGCTTGGTGGGACAGATGGCCTACGAGCAGTACTTC. This sequence encodes CASSLVGQMAYEQYF.

The genes are TRBV5-1 and TRBJ1-2, with 10 bases fitting TRBD1. V lost 2 bases, J lost 14 bases, and 12 bases stayed unmatched. This CDR3 contains 14 residues. Germline assignment: CDR1 SGHRS and CDR2 YFSETQ. The CDR3 bases are TGCGCCAGCAGCTTTCGTCCCGGGACAGGGGAGGAAACCTTC. Amino acids: CASSFRPGTGEETF. The full variable domain, its missing parts supplied by reference TRBV5-1 and TRBJ1-2, is KAGVTQTPRYLIKTRGQQVTLSCSPISGHRSVSWYQQTPGQGLQFLFEYFSETQRNKGNFPGRFSGRQFSNSRSEMNVSTLELGDSALYLCASSFRPGTGEETFGSGTRLTVV.

The chain uses TRBV30 and TRBJ1-2, with 7 bases identical to TRBD1. The CDR3 runs 15 residues. CDR1 is GTSNPN, CDR2 SVGIG, per germline (reference sequence). V shed 4 bases and J 6 bases; nucleotides not matched to a gene: 14. CDR3 DNA sequence: TGTGCCTGGAACTCCGGGACAGTAGCGGGGGATGGCTACACCTTC. Amino acid sequence: CAWNSGTVAGDGYTF.

This clone has just one count. The gene calls are TRBV7-2 and TRBJ1-2; 7 nucleotides agree with TRBD1. The germline V gene encodes CDR1 SGHTA and CDR2 FQGNSA. J lost 7 bases, V lost 0 bases, and 5 bases had no gene match. This CDR3 is built from 14 residues. Written as DNA, the CDR3 is TGTGCCAGCAGCTTAGCAACAGGGGCGGGTGGCTACACCTTC. This sequence encodes CASSLATGAGGYTF.

This sequence joins TRBV7-2 and TRBJ2-1, with 11 positions matching TRBD2. V was clipped by 3 bases and J by 9 bases; unmatched bases: 4. Per germline, CDR1 SGHTA and CDR2 FQGNSA. The CDR3 covers 14 residues. CDR3 DNA: TGTGCCAGCAGCTTTGGCCTAGCGGGGGGTGAGCAGTTCTTC. It translates to CASSFGLAGGEQFF.

V usage is TRBV14 and J usage is TRBJ1-1, with D uncertain. This CDR3 spans 16 amino acids. Germline-derived CDR1 and CDR2 are SGHDN and FVKESK. With 2 bases removed from V and 3 bases from J, the gap between germline ends came to 16 bases. The CDR3 reads CASSQRQVYWDTEAFF. CDR3 coding DNA: TGTGCCAGCAGCCAAAGGCAGGTTTACTGGGACACTGAAGCTTTCTTT.

The V and J genes are TRBV7-3 and TRBJ2-5; D is possibly TRBD1 (6 bases). The germline gives CDR1 SGHTA, CDR2 FQGTGA. V shed 6 bases and J shed 0 bases, with 11 bases lying between them. The CDR3 runs to 14 residues. CDR3 DNA: TGTGCCAGCAGGTCAACAGGGAACCAAGAGACCCAGTACTTC. It yields the protein CASRSTGNQETQYF.

This rearrangement joins TRBV2 to TRBJ2-1; TRBD1 matches at 7 bases. V lost 2 bases, J lost 3 bases, and 4 bases stayed unmatched. Germline loops: CDR1 SNHLY, CDR2 FYNNEI. This CDR3 comprises 15 residues. The DNA of the CDR3 is TGTGCCAGCAGTGAAACAGGGGCCTACTACAATGAGCAGTTCTTC. Translating it yields CASSETGAYYNEQFF.

The gene calls are TRBV18 and TRBJ2-1; D gene ambiguous. The germline CDR1 and CDR2 sequences are KGHSH and LQKENI. The CDR3 runs to 13 residues. Trimming removed 2 bases from V and 5 bases from J, with 7 bases in between. The CDR3 reads CASSPFTDNEQFF. The CDR3 nucleotides read TGTGCCAGCTCACCATTCACAGACAATGAGCAGTTCTTC. Complete variable domain (other parts from reference TRBV18 and TRBJ2-1): NAGVMQNPRHLVRRRGQEARLRCSPMKGHSHVYWYRQLPEEGLKFMVYLQKENIIDESGMPKERFSAEFPKEGPSILRIQQVVRGDSAAYFCASSPFTDNEQFFGPGTRLTVL.

This clone was seen only once. The chain is built from TRBV5-1 and TRBJ2-2; perhaps TRBD2 as D (5 bases). Germline values: CDR1 SGHRS, CDR2 YFSETQ. With 5 bases removed from V and 7 bases from J, the gap between germline ends came to 18 bases. The length of the CDR3 is 15 residues. The CDR3, as DNA: TGCGCCAGCAGACCCGTTCCCCTGGAGGACGGGGAGCTGTTTTTT. Amino acid sequence: CASRPVPLEDGELFF.

V gene TRBV7-9 combines with J gene TRBJ1-1; a weak D match, TRBD1 (6 bases). V lost 4 bases and J lost 2, with 11 bases in between. The CDR3 contains 14 residues. The germline CDR1 and CDR2 sequences are SEHNR and FQNEAQ (reference sequence). The CDR3 coding sequence is TGTGCCAGCAGCTACGGACAGCAAAACACTGAAGCTTTCTTT. This translates into CASSYGQQNTEAFF.

The chain uses TRBV6-2 or TRBV6-3 and TRBJ2-1; 7 nucleotides align to TRBD1. The germline CDR1 and CDR2 sequences are MNHEY and SVGEGT. The V segment lost 2 bases and the J segment 7 bases; nucleotides outside the gene matches: 2. The CDR3 consists of 13 residues. The CDR3 sequence: CASSYAGGNEQFF. The DNA for the CDR3 is TGTGCCAGCAGTTACGCAGGGGGAAATGAGCAGTTCTTC.

This clone is a singleton in its sample. The chain's CDR3 is CASREQGTATEAFF. The CDR3 coding sequence is TGTGCCAGCAGGGAACAGGGAACAGCCACTGAAGCTTTCTTT. This chain joins TRBV28 and TRBJ1-1; D might be TRBD1 (6 bases). V lost 6 bases and J 4 bases, leaving 15 bases between the germline ends. Germline CDR1 is MDHEN and CDR2 is SYDVKM. The CDR3 runs 14 residues.

The V call is TRBV7-8, the J call TRBJ2-1; 8 nucleotides align to TRBD1. The CDR3 consists of 15 residues. The V gene's germline CDR1 is SGHVS and CDR2 FQNEAQ. Germline trimming cut 2 bases from V and 4 bases from J; bases unmatched to any gene: 4. The CDR3 coding sequence is TGTGCCAGCAGCTTAAGGGACAGGCTTTACAATGAGCAGTTCTTC. Residues: CASSLRDRLYNEQFF.

The chain carries TRBV27 and TRBJ2-7; no definite D call. V was clipped by 5 bases and J by 1 base, with 12 bases between them. This CDR3 is 14 amino acids long. The germline V gene encodes CDR1 MNHEY and CDR2 SMNVEV (reference sequence). The CDR3 loop is CASSPHWSSYEQYF. In nucleotides, the CDR3 is TGTGCCAGCAGTCCCCATTGGAGTTCCTACGAGCAGTACTTC.

This rearrangement joins TRBV6-5 to TRBJ2-3; D possibly corresponds to TRBD2 (5 bases). The V gene lost 2 bases and the J gene lost 2 bases, with 11 bases spanning the gap. CDR3 size: 15 residues. Germline-derived CDR1 and CDR2 are MNHEY and SVGAGI. CDR3 in amino acids: CASSYGSGDTDTQYF. CDR3 coding DNA: TGTGCCAGCAGTTACGGCTCCGGGGACACAGATACGCAGTATTTT.

The chain joins TRBV11-2 to TRBJ2-1; D unresolved. This CDR3 spans 13 amino acids. The germline V gene has CDR1 SGHAT and CDR2 FQNNGV. V was trimmed by 5 bases and J by 1 base, leaving 6 bases between them. The CDR3 DNA reads TGTGCCAGCAGCCGGGTATCCTACAATGAGCAGTTCTTC. This sequence encodes CASSRVSYNEQFF.

The chain uses TRBV10-3 and TRBJ2-2, with TRBD1 identical over 7 bases. The CDR3 sequence is 14 residues long. Unmatched junction bases numbered 5, after V lost 10 bases and J lost 0 bases. CDR1 and CDR2 from the germline V gene are ENHRY and SYGVKD. This CDR3 is CATRTGTNTGELFF. The CDR3 region has the DNA TGTGCCACCCGGACAGGTACGAACACCGGGGAGCTGTTTTTT.

V usage is TRBV9 and J usage is TRBJ2-5; 10 nucleotides agree with TRBD2. CDR3 length: 16 residues. Germline assignment: CDR1 SGDLS and CDR2 YYNGEE. Trimming cost V 0 bases and J 0 bases; bases outside gene matches: 2. CDR3 nucleotide sequence: TGTGCCAGCAGCGTAGGCCTAGCGGGGGACCAAGAGACCCAGTACTTC. It translates to CASSVGLAGDQETQYF.

This clone has just one count. The chain has TRBV9 and TRBJ1-1; no clear D gene. This CDR3 contains 14 residues. Germline assignment: CDR1 SGDLS and CDR2 YYNGEE. Between the trimmed V and J ends, which lost 4 bases and 2 bases, there was a span of 12 bases. The CDR3 here is CASSPTTANTEAFF. The CDR3 DNA is TGTGCCAGCAGCCCTACAACAGCCAACACTGAAGCTTTCTTT.

The chain combines TRBV10-3 with TRBJ1-1; no definite D call. V lost 2 bases and J 4 bases, leaving 14 bases between the germline ends. Germline CDR1 reads ENHRY; CDR2 reads SYGVKD. The CDR3 is 15 amino acids. The CDR3 DNA reads as TGTGCCATCAGTGAGGGCGGCCGATTGGGCACTGAAGCTTTCTTT. Protein product: CAISEGGRLGTEAFF.

The gene calls are TRBV7-2 and TRBJ2-2; TRBD1 is a possible D gene (5 bases). This CDR3 spans 16 amino acids. From germline, CDR1 is SGHTA and CDR2 FQGNSA. The ends were cut back, 2 bases at V and 6 bases at J, with 16 bases in the middle. CDR3 bases: TGTGCCAGCAGCTTAAGGGGCCAGGGTTGGGCCGGGGAGCTGTTTTTT. Amino acids: CASSLRGQGWAGELFF.

The V gene is TRBV2, the J gene TRBJ1-1, with 12 bases matching TRBD1. The CDR3 totals 14 residues. Germline assignment: CDR1 SNHLY and CDR2 FYNNEI. The V and J ends lost 6 bases and 7 bases, in that order; junction bases with no gene match: 6. CDR3 protein: CASRGQGALYEAFF. DNA of the CDR3: TGTGCCAGCAGGGGACAGGGGGCCCTCTATGAAGCTTTCTTT. The entire variable domain, with the rest obtained from reference TRBV2 and TRBJ1-1, is as follows: EPEVTQTPSHQVTQMGQEVILRCVPISNHLYFYWYRQILGQKVEFLVSFYNNEISEKSEIFDDQFSVERPDGSNFTLKIRSTKLEDSAMYFCASRGQGALYEAFFGQGTRLTVV.

This rearrangement joins TRBV7-8 to TRBJ1-5, with TRBD1 matching 7 bases. This CDR3 region has 15 residues. V dropped 5 bases and J dropped 9; count of bases not matched to a gene: 13. Germline values: CDR1 SGHVS, CDR2 FQNEAQ. The CDR3 DNA follows: TGTGCCAGCAGCCCACGCGGGGACAGTTTCCTGCCCCAGCATTTT. Protein: CASSPRGDSFLPQHF.

This clone was observed once. The CDR3 protein is CATSDSRGAGNEQFF. CDR3 nucleotide sequence: TGTGCCACCAGTGATTCTCGGGGGGCAGGGAATGAGCAGTTCTTC. The chain has TRBV24-1 and TRBJ2-1; D is possibly TRBD2 (7 bases). Per germline, CDR1 KGHDR and CDR2 SFDVKD. The CDR3 is made up of 15 amino acids. V lost 2 bases and J lost 7, with 14 bases in between.

The chain recombines TRBV10-3 with TRBJ1-6; no firm D call. Trimming took 2 bases from V and 8 from J, leaving 7 bases between them. Germline CDR1 reads ENHRY; CDR2 reads SYGVKD. The CDR3 is made up of 13 amino acids. CDR3 sequence (DNA): TGTGCCATCAGTGAGGGTACAGATTCACCCCTCCACTTT. It yields the protein CAISEGTDSPLHF.

The gene calls are TRBV4-1 and TRBJ1-1; D remains unclear. The V end lost 0 bases, the J end lost 0 bases, and 8 bases lay between the germline ends. Germline V lookup: CDR1 MGHRA, CDR2 YSYEKL. CDR3 length: 15 residues. CDR3: CASSQDSRMNTEAFF. The CDR3 DNA reads as TGCGCCAGCAGCCAAGACAGCAGGATGAACACTGAAGCTTTCTTT.